A single sample gave rise to the 9 T cell receptor beta chains below, sequenced in a study of immune cell composition in non-small cell lung cancer. Normal lung was taken at the farthest possible site, at least 3 cm from tumour. Data came from immunoSEQ multiplex PCR; TCRdb stores just in-frame clones and leaves some out. Altogether 7,500 to 9,000 clones are present, 67% being singletons, with the ten largest covering about 25%. The sample consisted of non-adjacent lung tissue. Receptors originate from a human donor with non-small cell lung cancer.

The rearrangement uses TRBV7-8 and TRBJ1-2; D is possibly TRBD1 (5 bases). CDR1 is SGHVS, CDR2 FQNEAQ, per germline. CDR3 length: 15 residues. V shed 1 base and J shed 6 bases, with 15 bases lying between them. For the CDR3, the DNA is TGTGCCAGCAGCTTAGTCCCAGGGTCCAGAGATGGCTACACCTTC. This codes for CASSLVPGSRDGYTF.

V usage is TRBV18 and J usage is TRBJ2-1, with TRBD2 identical over 7 bases. J was trimmed by 9 bases and V by 3 bases; bases with no gene match: 8. In germline, CDR1 is KGHSH, CDR2 LQKENI. The CDR3 is 14 residues long. CDR3 residues: CASSPDTSVGEQFF. The CDR3 DNA follows: TGTGCCAGCTCACCGGATACTAGCGTTGGTGAGCAGTTCTTC.

In its sample, this clone was seen a few times. This chain uses TRBV11-2 with TRBJ2-7; TRBD1 might be the D (6 bases). Germline loops: CDR1 SGHAT, CDR2 FQNNGV. The CDR3 contains 14 residues. V gave up 3 bases and J gave up 2 bases, with 11 bases separating them. For the CDR3, the DNA is TGTGCCAGCAGCTTCGACAGGAACACCTACGAGCAGTACTTC. Encoded protein: CASSFDRNTYEQYF.

The CDR3 DNA reads TGTGCCAGCAGCTTATTGGACAACAATCAGCCCCAGCATTTT. Its protein is CASSLLDNNQPQHF. The chain recombines TRBV7-9 with TRBJ1-5; the D gene is possibly TRBD1 (5 bases). Trimming removed 2 bases from V and 3 bases from J, with 8 bases in between. The germline CDR1 and CDR2 sequences are SEHNR and FQNEAQ (reference sequence). There are 14 residues in the CDR3.

The CDR3, as DNA: TGTGCCAGTAAGGAACAGGGGTACACCGGGGAGCTGTTTTTT. It encodes CASKEQGYTGELFF. J is TRBJ2-2 and V is TRBV19; TRBD1 aligns across 7 bases. This CDR3 comprises 14 residues. Germline V lookup: CDR1 LNHDA, CDR2 SQIVND (reference sequence). V trimming: 7 bases; J trimming: 3 bases; junction bases outside the gene matches: 5.

The rearrangement joins TRBV14 to TRBJ2-7; the match to TRBD1 covers 10 bases. CDR3 length: 15 residues. Germline V gene sequence: CDR1 SGHDN, CDR2 FVKESK. Trimming took 4 bases from V and 2 from J; bases not matched to a gene: 5. The chain's CDR3 is CASSLRDRGAYEQYF. The CDR3 DNA is TGTGCCAGCAGCCTCCGGGACAGGGGTGCCTACGAGCAGTACTTC. Together with reference TRBV14 and TRBJ2-7, the CDR3 gives the full variable domain: EAGVTQFPSHSVIEKGQTVTLRCDPISGHDNLYWYRRVMGKEIKFLLHFVKESKQDESGMPNNRFLAERTGGTYSTLKVQPAELEDSGVYFCASSLRDRGAYEQYFGPGTRLTVT.

The V and J genes are TRBV10-2 and TRBJ2-1; unclear D gene. The V and J ends lost 3 bases and 12 bases respectively, with 12 bases between them. This CDR3 has 12 amino acids. The germline V gene has CDR1 WSHSY and CDR2 SAAADI. DNA for the CDR3: TGCGCCAGCAGTGAATCGCGGTTTGGGCAGTTCTTC. Translation: CASSESRFGQFF.

This clone was seen only a few times. In nucleotides, the CDR3 is TGCAGCGTTGAGGTCCAGGGCTACACCTTC. This translates into CSVEVQGYTF. This chain uses TRBV29-1 with TRBJ1-2; D is ambiguous. V gave up 3 bases and J gave up 8 bases, with 7 bases separating them. Germline V gives CDR1 SQVTM, CDR2 ANQGSEA. The CDR3 extends over 10 amino acids. Supplemented by reference TRBV29-1 and TRBJ1-2, the full variable domain reads SAVISQKPSRDICQRGTSLTIQCQVDSQVTMMFWYRQQPGQSLTLIATANQGSEATYESGFVIDKFPISRPNLTFSTLTVSNMSPEDSSIYLCSVEVQGYTFGSGTRLTVV.

The chain is built from TRBV4-2 and TRBJ2-2; 7 nucleotides line up with TRBD1. V shed 5 bases, J shed 2 bases, and the junction held 8 bases outside the gene matches. The V gene's germline CDR1 is LGHNA and CDR2 YNFKEQ. The CDR3 totals 16 residues. The CDR3 sequence: CASSIHTGVNTGELFF. The CDR3 DNA reads TGTGCCAGCAGCATACATACAGGGGTCAACACCGGGGAGCTGTTTTTT.